These 22 T cell receptor beta chains were sequenced from one sample in a study of blood T cell repertoires in COVID-19 (dated by TCRdb to 2020 to 2021). The library relied on the immunoSEQ multiplex PCR assay. TCRdb retrieved this table from immuneACCESS and kept in-frame rearrangements only. Not all clones are present; in checked studies, unresolved V genes account for under half, and no reason is known for the remainder. For this sample the table gives tens of thousands of clones, of which more than 85% were detected only once. The ten largest clones capture around 13% of the sample. Sequenced input: peripheral blood. The receptors derive from a human donor with active COVID-19. The donor label of this sample is uncertain.

The chain joins TRBV13 to TRBJ2-7; D may be TRBD2 (6 bases). The CDR3 contains 12 residues. V was shortened by 9 bases and J by 9 bases, with 18 bases between the two germline ends. CDR1 and CDR2 from the germline V gene are PRHDT and FYEKMQ (reference sequence). The CDR3 DNA sequence: TGTGCCAGTCGTACTCCGGGAGAGGGGCAGTACTTC. It translates to CASRTPGEGQYF. The complete variable domain, with remaining parts taken from reference TRBV13 and TRBJ2-7, reads AAGVIQSPRHLIKEKRETATLKCYPIPRHDTVYWYQQGPGQDPQFLISFYEKMQSDKGSIPDRFSAQQFSDYHSELNMSSLELGDSALYFCASRTPGEGQYFGPGTRLTVT.

This chain joins TRBV3-1 (or the pseudogene TRBV3-2) and TRBJ1-2, with 7 bases matching TRBD1. Germline assignment: CDR1 LGHDT and CDR2 YNNKEL (reference sequence). CDR3 size: 13 residues. The ends lost 3 bases at V and 8 bases at J; junction bases unmatched: 6. The CDR3 protein is CASSHNRGWGYTF. The CDR3 bases are TGTGCCAGCAGCCATAACAGGGGCTGGGGCTACACCTTC.

The chain combines TRBV28 with TRBJ2-7; D perhaps matches TRBD1 (5 bases). CDR1 and CDR2 from the germline V gene are MDHEN and SYDVKM. This CDR3 contains 13 residues. Trimming took off 3 bases at V and 3 bases at J, with 9 bases between the two ends. Here the CDR3 reads CASSFQGFYEQYF. CDR3 sequence (DNA): TGTGCCAGCAGTTTTCAGGGCTTCTACGAGCAGTACTTC.

This clone was detected only once. The V gene is TRBV9, the J gene TRBJ2-2; TRBD1 aligns across 9 bases. Germline V gene data show CDR1 as SGDLS and CDR2 as YYNGEE. After removal of 4 bases from V and 6 bases from J, the junction contained 7 bases not matched to a gene. The CDR3 spans 15 residues. The CDR3 coding sequence is TGTGCCAGCAGCCCATTGACAGGGGGAGCCGGGGAGCTGTTTTTT. This encodes CASSPLTGGAGELFF. Drawing the rest from reference TRBV9 and TRBJ2-2, the complete variable domain is DSGVTQTPKHLITATGQRVTLRCSPRSGDLSVYWYQQSLDQGLQFLIQYYNGEERAKGNILERFSAQQFPDLHSELNLSSLELGDSALYFCASSPLTGGAGELFFGEGSRLTVL.

Comments on this clone: Compared with germline, one end of the junction differs, possibly owing to a read error. The rearrangement links TRBV30 to TRBJ2-7, with D unresolved. The CDR3 runs 11 residues. Germline CDR1 is GTSNPN and CDR2 is SVGIG (reference sequence). CDR3 protein: CAWSGIGHLGF. The CDR3 region has the DNA TGTGCCTGGAGTGGTATAGGCCATCTAGGCTTC.

The chain combines TRBV5-4 with TRBJ2-3; 12 nucleotides line up with TRBD1. The CDR3 has 16 residues. V lost 4 bases and J lost 4; bases outside the gene matches: 7. CDR1 is SGHNT and CDR2 is YYREEE in the germline V gene (reference sequence). Here the CDR3 reads CASSGGQGAIADTQYF. In DNA form, the CDR3 reads TGTGCCAGCAGCGGGGGACAGGGGGCAATCGCAGATACGCAGTATTTT.

The CDR3 sequence is CASSLAGGNEQFF. The CDR3 DNA reads TGCGCCAGCAGCCTAGCGGGGGGGAATGAGCAGTTCTTC. The chain recombines TRBV5-1 with TRBJ2-1; 12 nucleotides line up with TRBD2. This CDR3 has 13 residues. In germline, CDR1 is SGHRS, CDR2 YFSETQ. V was pared by 4 bases and J by 7 bases, with 0 bases of the junction left unmatched. Combining the CDR3 with reference TRBV5-1 and TRBJ2-1 gives the whole variable domain KAGVTQTPRYLIKTRGQQVTLSCSPISGHRSVSWYQQTPGQGLQFLFEYFSETQRNKGNFPGRFSGRQFSNSRSEMNVSTLELGDSALYLCASSLAGGNEQFFGPGTRLTVL.

CDR3 in amino acids: CASTSLLTQYF. As DNA, the CDR3 is TGTGCCAGCACCTCACTGCTCACGCAGTATTTT. The V and J genes are TRBV7-2 and TRBJ2-3; unclear D gene. V lost 7 bases and J 9 bases, leaving 11 bases between the germline ends. This CDR3 is built from 11 residues. The germline V gene encodes CDR1 SGHTA and CDR2 FQGNSA.

In this sample, this clone turned up once. This chain uses TRBV19 with TRBJ1-5; D is possibly TRBD1 (6 bases). V shed 4 bases and J shed 4 bases, with 11 bases lying between them. CDR1 and CDR2 from the germline V gene are LNHDA and SQIVND (reference sequence). This CDR3 is built from 14 residues. The CDR3 is CASSRTEKNQPQHF. DNA of the CDR3: TGTGCCAGTAGTAGGACAGAGAAAAATCAGCCCCAGCATTTT. Full variable domain (outside the CDR3, taken from reference TRBV19 and TRBJ1-5): DGGITQSPKYLFRKEGQNVTLSCEQNLNHDAMYWYRQDPGQGLRLIYYSQIVNDFQKGDIAEGYSVSREKKESFPLTVTSAQKNPTAFYLCASSRTEKNQPQHFGDGTRLSIL.

The chain has TRBV28 and TRBJ2-7; possible D gene TRBD1, 6 bases. V was clipped by 1 base and J by 6 bases, with 13 bases between them. The CDR3 runs to 14 residues. The germline gives CDR1 MDHEN, CDR2 SYDVKM. This CDR3 reads CASSLSTTGSEQYF. The DNA of the CDR3 is TGTGCCAGCAGTTTATCCACAACAGGGTCCGAGCAGTACTTC.

V usage is TRBV28 and J usage is TRBJ2-5; 8 nucleotides align to TRBD1. Germline V gene data show CDR1 as MDHEN and CDR2 as SYDVKM. Trimming cost V 2 bases and J 1 base; bases outside gene matches: 9. The CDR3 has 17 residues. The CDR3 is CASSLRRTGFVQETQYF. The CDR3, as DNA: TGTGCCAGCAGTTTACGCCGGACAGGGTTCGTCCAAGAGACCCAGTACTTC.

The gene calls are TRBV6-1 and TRBJ1-5, with D possibly matching TRBD1 (6 bases). Trimming pared 2 bases from V and 0 bases from J, leaving 11 bases between. The CDR3 covers 16 residues. CDR1 is MNHNS and CDR2 is SASEGT in the germline V gene. CDR3 bases: TGTGCCAGCAGTGAAAGGACAGTCCGTAGCAATCAGCCCCAGCATTTT. Amino acid sequence: CASSERTVRSNQPQHF.

The rearrangement uses TRBV27 and TRBJ2-3; the match to TRBD2 covers 9 bases. J was trimmed by 2 bases and V by 0 bases; bases with no gene match: 12. This CDR3 is 19 amino acids long. Germline V gene data show CDR1 as MNHEY and CDR2 as SMNVEV (reference sequence). CDR3 nucleotides: TGTGCCAGCAGTTTATCGGTCCCGACTAGCGGAGACGTCACAGATACGCAGTATTTT. Translating gives CASSLSVPTSGDVTDTQYF.

This chain links TRBV7-2 with TRBJ2-5; D perhaps matches TRBD2 (6 bases). V lost 3 bases, J lost 1 base, and 9 bases lay in between. This CDR3 is built from 14 residues. Germline V gene sequence: CDR1 SGHTA, CDR2 FQGNSA. The CDR3 DNA follows: TGTGCCAGCAGCTTGGGGGGTCTCCAAGAGACCCAGTACTTC. Its protein is CASSLGGLQETQYF. The complete variable domain, with remaining parts taken from reference TRBV7-2 and TRBJ2-5, reads GAGVSQSPSNKVTEKGKDVELRCDPISGHTALYWYRQSLGQGLEFLIYFQGNSAPDKSGLPSDRFSAERTGGSVSTLTIQRTQQEDSAVYLCASSLGGLQETQYFGPGTRLLVL.

This clone was observed a handful of times. The J gene is TRBJ2-1, the V gene TRBV6-5, with 8 bases identical to TRBD1. The germline CDR1 and CDR2 sequences are MNHEY and SVGAGI. The CDR3 runs to 15 residues. V gave up 5 bases and J gave up 8 bases; unmatched junction bases: 11. CDR3 residues: CASSPNRGTVDEQFF. As DNA, the CDR3 is TGTGCCAGCAGTCCGAACAGGGGGACTGTGGATGAGCAGTTCTTC.

In nucleotides, the CDR3 is TGTGCCACCGGAGGAGGCGACTCCTACGAGCAGTACTTC. Translating it yields CATGGGDSYEQYF. This sequence joins TRBV24-1 and TRBJ2-7; D may be TRBD2 (5 bases). This CDR3 is 13 amino acids long. V gave up 9 bases and J gave up 0 bases, with 11 bases separating them. Germline V gene sequence: CDR1 KGHDR, CDR2 SFDVKD.

The chain links TRBV7-9 to TRBJ2-1; possible D gene TRBD2, 6 bases. This CDR3 comprises 14 residues. Trimming took 4 bases from V and 8 from J, leaving 15 bases between them. CDR1 is SEHNR, CDR2 FQNEAQ, per germline (reference sequence). This CDR3 reads CASSWDSTGDEQFF. The DNA of the CDR3 is TGTGCCAGCAGCTGGGACTCAACCGGGGATGAGCAGTTCTTC.

In this sample, this clone turned up once. The chain uses TRBV6-5 and TRBJ1-1; no firm D call. The CDR3 is 12 amino acids. The V and J ends lost 5 bases and 10 bases respectively, with 14 bases between them. The germline V gene has CDR1 MNHEY and CDR2 SVGAGI. This chain's CDR3 is CASSPGRGRAFF. The CDR3 nucleotides are TGTGCCAGCAGTCCAGGTCGCGGGCGAGCTTTCTTT.

The gene calls are TRBV24-1 and TRBJ2-7; D possibly corresponds to TRBD2 (6 bases). The CDR3 is 13 amino acids. Deletions cut 7 bases from V and 0 bases from J, with 9 bases between. CDR1 and CDR2 (germline): KGHDR, SFDVKD. The CDR3 DNA sequence: TGTGCCACCAGCGGGAGTACCTCCTACGAGCAGTACTTC. This sequence encodes CATSGSTSYEQYF.

The V gene is TRBV5-4, the J gene TRBJ2-1; TRBD2 agrees at 10 bases. Germline lookup yields CDR1 SGHNT and CDR2 YYREEE (reference sequence). V gave up 4 bases and J gave up 5 bases; unmatched junction bases: 9. This CDR3 contains 16 residues. The CDR3 DNA reads TGTGCCAGCAGCCCCGACAGCGGGAGGGCTGACAATGAGCAGTTCTTC. Amino acids: CASSPDSGRADNEQFF.

The chain uses TRBV6-1 and TRBJ2-5; D perhaps matches TRBD1 (5 bases). With 1 base removed from V and 4 bases from J, the gap between germline ends came to 22 bases. The germline V gene encodes CDR1 MNHNS and CDR2 SASEGT. This CDR3 has 18 amino acids. The CDR3 loop is CASSEEYLGRASTETQYF. The DNA for the CDR3 is TGTGCCAGCAGTGAAGAGTATTTAGGCAGGGCATCGACAGAGACCCAGTACTTC.

The chain carries TRBV6-5 and TRBJ2-1; TRBD1 agrees at 8 bases. Looked up from germline, CDR1 is MNHEY and CDR2 is SVGAGI. The CDR3 extends over 14 amino acids. V trimming: 5 bases; J trimming: 14 bases; junction bases outside the gene matches: 14. The CDR3 reads CASSPDRGSSRKFF. CDR3 in DNA: TGTGCCAGCAGTCCTGACAGGGGTTCTTCGCGGAAGTTCTTC.